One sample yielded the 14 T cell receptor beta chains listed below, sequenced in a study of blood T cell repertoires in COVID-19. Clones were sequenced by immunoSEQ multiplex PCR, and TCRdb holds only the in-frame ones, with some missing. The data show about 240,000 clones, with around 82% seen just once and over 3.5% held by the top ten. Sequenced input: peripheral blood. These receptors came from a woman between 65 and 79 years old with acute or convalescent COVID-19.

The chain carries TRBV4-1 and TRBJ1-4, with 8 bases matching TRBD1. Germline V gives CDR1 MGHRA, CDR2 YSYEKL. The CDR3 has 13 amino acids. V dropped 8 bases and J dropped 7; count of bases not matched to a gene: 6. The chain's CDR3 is CASGQGGIEKLFF. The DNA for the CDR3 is TGCGCCAGCGGACAGGGAGGGATTGAAAAACTGTTTTTT.

CDR3 region: CASTFRLEFNTEAFF. CDR3 nucleotides: TGTGCCAGCACCTTTCGATTGGAGTTCAACACTGAAGCTTTCTTT. The chain carries TRBV4-2 and TRBJ1-1; D ambiguous. Germline V gene data show CDR1 as LGHNA and CDR2 as YNFKEQ. V shed 7 bases and J shed 2 bases, with 17 bases lying between them. The CDR3 contains 15 residues.

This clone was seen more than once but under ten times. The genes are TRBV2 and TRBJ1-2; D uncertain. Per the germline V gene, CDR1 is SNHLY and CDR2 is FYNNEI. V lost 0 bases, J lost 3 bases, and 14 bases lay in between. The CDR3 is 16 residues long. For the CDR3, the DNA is TGTGCCAGCAGTGAAGCGTCCAGTCGGGTTTACTATGGCTACACCTTC. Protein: CASSEASSRVYYGYTF.

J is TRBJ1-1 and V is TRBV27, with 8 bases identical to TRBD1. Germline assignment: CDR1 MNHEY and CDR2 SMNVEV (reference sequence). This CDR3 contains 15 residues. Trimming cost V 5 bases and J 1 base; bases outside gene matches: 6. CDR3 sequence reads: CASSPDRVRNTEAFF. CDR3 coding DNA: TGTGCCAGCAGTCCGGACAGGGTCCGGAACACTGAAGCTTTCTTT.

The CDR3 region has the DNA TGTGCCAGCAGCCAAGTACAGAACATTCAGTACTTC. It yields the protein CASSQVQNIQYF. J is TRBJ2-4 and V is TRBV3-1 (or the pseudogene TRBV3-2); D is unclear. The germline gives CDR1 LGHDT, CDR2 YNNKEL (reference sequence). The CDR3 covers 12 residues. Trimming pared 1 base from V and 7 bases from J, leaving 5 bases between.

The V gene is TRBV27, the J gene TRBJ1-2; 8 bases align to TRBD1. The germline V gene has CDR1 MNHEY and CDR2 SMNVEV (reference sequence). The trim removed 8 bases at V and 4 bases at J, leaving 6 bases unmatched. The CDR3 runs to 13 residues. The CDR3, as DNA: TGTGCCAGCGCGAGGGACAGGTCCTATGGCTACACCTTC. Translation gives CASARDRSYGYTF.

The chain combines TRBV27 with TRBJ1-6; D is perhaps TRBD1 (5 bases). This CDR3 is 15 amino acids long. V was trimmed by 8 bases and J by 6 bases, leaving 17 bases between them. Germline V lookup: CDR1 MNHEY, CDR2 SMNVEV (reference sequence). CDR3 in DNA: TGTGCCAGCGGGAGGCCACGGGGGACTAATTCACCCCTCCACTTT. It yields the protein CASGRPRGTNSPLHF.

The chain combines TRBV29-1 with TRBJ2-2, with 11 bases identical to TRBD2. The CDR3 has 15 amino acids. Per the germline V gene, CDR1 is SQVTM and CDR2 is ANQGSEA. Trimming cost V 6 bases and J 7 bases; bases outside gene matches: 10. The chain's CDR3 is CSVSSSGGIVGELFF. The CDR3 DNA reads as TGCAGCGTCTCCTCTAGCGGGGGGATCGTCGGGGAGCTGTTTTTT.

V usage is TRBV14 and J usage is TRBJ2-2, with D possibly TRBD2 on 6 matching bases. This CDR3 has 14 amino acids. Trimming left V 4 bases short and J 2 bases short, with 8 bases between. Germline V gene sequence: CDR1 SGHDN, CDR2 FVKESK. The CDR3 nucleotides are TGTGCCAGCAGCCTCGGGGGAAACACCGGGGAGCTGTTTTTT. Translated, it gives CASSLGGNTGELFF.

The CDR3 coding sequence is TGTGCCAGCAGTTCCGTATTAAGCTCGAACACTGAAGCTTTCTTT. This gives the protein CASSSVLSSNTEAFF. The genes are TRBV28 and TRBJ1-1; D is uncertain. The germline V gene encodes CDR1 MDHEN and CDR2 SYDVKM. V gave up 4 bases and J gave up 1 base, with 13 bases separating them. The CDR3 is made up of 15 amino acids. The whole variable domain, remainder taken from reference TRBV28 and TRBJ1-1, is DVKVTQSSRYLVKRTGEKVFLECVQDMDHENMFWYRQDPGLGLRLIYFSYDVKMKEKGDIPEGYSVSREKKERFSLILESASTNQTSMYLCASSSVLSSNTEAFFGQGTRLTVV.

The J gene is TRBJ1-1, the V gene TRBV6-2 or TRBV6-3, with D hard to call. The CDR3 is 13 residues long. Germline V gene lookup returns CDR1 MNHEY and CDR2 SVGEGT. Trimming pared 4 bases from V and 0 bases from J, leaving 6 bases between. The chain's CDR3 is CASSFTVNTEAFF. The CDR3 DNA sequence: TGTGCCAGCAGTTTCACAGTGAACACTGAAGCTTTCTTT.

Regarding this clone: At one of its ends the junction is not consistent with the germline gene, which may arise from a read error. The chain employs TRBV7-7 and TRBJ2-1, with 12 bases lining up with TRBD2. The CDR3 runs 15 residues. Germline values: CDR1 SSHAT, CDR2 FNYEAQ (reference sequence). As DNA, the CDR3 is TGTGCTAGCAGCTTAGGACTAGCGGGGTTGAATGAGCAGTTCTTC. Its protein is CASSLGLAGLNEQFF. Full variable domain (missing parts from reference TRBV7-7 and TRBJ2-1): GAGVSQSPRYKVTKRGQDVTLRCDPISSHATLYWYQQALGQGPEFLTYFNYEAQPDKSGLPSDRFSAERPEGSISTLTIQRTEQRDSAMYRCASSLGLAGLNEQFFGPGTRLTVL.

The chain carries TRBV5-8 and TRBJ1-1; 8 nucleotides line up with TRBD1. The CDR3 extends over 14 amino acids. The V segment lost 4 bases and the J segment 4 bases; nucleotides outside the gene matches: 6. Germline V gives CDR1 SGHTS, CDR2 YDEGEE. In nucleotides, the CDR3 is TGTGCCAGCAGCCGACAGGGGCTCGGCACTGAAGCTTTCTTT. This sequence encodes CASSRQGLGTEAFF.

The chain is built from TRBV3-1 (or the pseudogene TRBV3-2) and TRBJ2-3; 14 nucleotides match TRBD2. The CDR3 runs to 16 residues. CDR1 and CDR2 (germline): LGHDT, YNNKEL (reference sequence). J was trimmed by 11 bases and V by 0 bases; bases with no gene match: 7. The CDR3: CASSQETGTSGGRQYF. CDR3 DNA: TGTGCCAGCAGCCAAGAGACCGGGACTAGCGGGGGACGGCAGTATTTT.